This T cell receptor beta chain was obtained from a study of neoadjuvant anti-PD-1 for oral cavity cancer. PBMCs were not maintained or expanded in culture before analysis. The germline V and J ends were trimmed by 4 bases and 2 bases, with 11 bases remaining between them. This CDR3 is built from 14 residues. Germline CDR1 reads LNHDA; CDR2 reads SQIVND (reference sequence). PBMC libraries mostly used around 500 ng of input genomic DNA, with six replicates per sample. Data came from immunoSEQ multiplex PCR; TCRdb stores just in-frame clones and leaves some out. This sample has around 12,000 clones, with more than 60% found just once.

This sequence joins TRBV19 and TRBJ1-2; the D is unclear. The specimen comprised PBMCs, sampled before nivolumab (anti-PD-1) treatment. The clonotype was recovered from a person between 40 and 85 years old with oral cavity squamous cell carcinoma. The CDR3 DNA reads as TGTGCCAGTAGTACTTCCGGGCCAAACTATGGCTACACCTTC. Residues: CASSTSGPNYGYTF.